The 5 T cell receptor beta chains below all came from one sample that was sequenced in a study of beta chain features in type 1 diabetes. Expressed TCRB transcripts were sequenced because the isolated RNA had all been reverse transcribed beforehand. Here immunoSEQ multiplex PCR was the method, and the copy in TCRdb shows in-frame clones only, minus some. The data hold 620,000 or so clones, with around a sixth observed a single time. Sequencing used naive CD4+ T cells from blood. The receptors here all came from a man younger than 30 in good health.

The chain carries TRBV4-3 and TRBJ1-5, with 7 bases aligning to TRBD1. This CDR3 contains 15 residues. Trimming at V came to 2 bases and at J to 3 bases, leaving 4 bases not matched to a gene. In germline, CDR1 is LGHNA, CDR2 YSLEER. CDR3 region: CASSQQGTVNQPQHF. CDR3 nucleotide sequence: TGCGCCAGCAGCCAACAGGGGACAGTCAATCAGCCCCAGCATTTT.

This clone was seen only a few times. The gene calls are TRBV10-3 and TRBJ2-7; D is possibly TRBD2 (6 bases). Trimming took 8 bases from V and 2 from J, leaving 7 bases between them. Germline V gene lookup returns CDR1 ENHRY and CDR2 SYGVKD. The CDR3 covers 11 residues. The CDR3 is CAIGGTYEQYF. The CDR3 region has the DNA TGTGCCATCGGCGGGACCTACGAGCAGTACTTC.

This clone was detected only a few times. This rearrangement joins TRBV9 to TRBJ1-2; TRBD1 might be the D (6 bases). This CDR3 comprises 14 residues. Trimming removed 0 bases from V and 4 bases from J, with 10 bases in between. Germline-derived CDR1 and CDR2 are SGDLS and YYNGEE. In nucleotides, the CDR3 is TGTGCCAGCAGCGTAGCTCAGGGGAGCTATGGCTACACCTTC. As protein: CASSVAQGSYGYTF.

The CDR3 here is CASSSVGRSSYEQYF. For the CDR3, the DNA is TGTGCCAGCAGTTCCGTCGGACGGTCCTCCTACGAGCAGTACTTC. The V call is TRBV28, the J call TRBJ2-7, with D hard to call. CDR1 and CDR2 from the germline V gene are MDHEN and SYDVKM. V was trimmed by 4 bases and J by 0 bases, leaving 13 bases between them. CDR3 size: 15 residues. Filled out from reference TRBV28 and TRBJ2-7, the complete variable domain reads DVKVTQSSRYLVKRTGEKVFLECVQDMDHENMFWYRQDPGLGLRLIYFSYDVKMKEKGDIPEGYSVSREKKERFSLILESASTNQTSMYLCASSSVGRSSYEQYFGPGTRLTVT.

The chain recombines TRBV12-2 with TRBJ2-3. TRBV12-2 is listed as a pseudogene. The CDR3 extends over 16 amino acids. CDR3 in amino acids: CASRLAAPPCTDTQYF. CDR3 DNA: TGTGCAAGTCGCTTAGCCGCACCGCCCTGCACAGATACGCAGTATTTT.